Shown below are 30 T cell receptor beta chains from a single sample sequenced in a study of control samples from healthy donors and cancer patients. TCRdb's table, derived via immunoSEQ multiplex PCR, lists solely in-frame clones and lacks some. The sample shows around 150,000 clones, 96% of them seen only once. Sequences were obtained from blood. These receptors were collected from a woman in her 30s in good health.

In the case of this clone: Germline and junction disagree at one end, which may indicate a read error. The sample holds other DNA sequences that translate to the same CDR3. V usage is TRBV28 and J usage is TRBJ2-7, with D perhaps matching TRBD1 or TRBD2 (6 bases each). The V gene's germline CDR1 is MDHEN and CDR2 SYDVKM. There are 14 residues in the CDR3. The CDR3 DNA is TGCGCCAGCAGTTTCGGAGGGGGGACCTACGAGCAGTACTTC. Protein product: CASSFGGGTYEQYF. Combining the CDR3 with reference TRBV28 and TRBJ2-7 gives the whole variable domain DVKVTQSSRYLVKRTGEKVFLECVQDMDHENMFWYRQDPGLGLRLIYFSYDVKMKEKGDIPEGYSVSREKKERFSLILESASTNQTSMYLCASSFGGGTYEQYFGPGTRLTVT.

The chain recombines TRBV13 with TRBJ1-1; D ambiguous. Between the trimmed V and J ends, which lost 4 bases and 6 bases, there was a span of 6 bases. Per germline, CDR1 PRHDT and CDR2 FYEKMQ (reference sequence). This CDR3 contains 11 residues. CDR3 sequence (DNA): TGTGCCAGCAGCTCGGACCCTGAAGCTTTCTTT. This sequence encodes CASSSDPEAFF.

The gene calls are TRBV6-6 and TRBJ1-1; D uncertain. Trimming removed 0 bases at V and 3 bases at J, with 8 bases between. The CDR3 runs 14 residues. The V gene's germline CDR1 is MNHNY and CDR2 SVGAGI (reference sequence). The CDR3 loop is CASSYSLLDTEAFF. CDR3 DNA sequence: TGTGCCAGCAGTTACTCGTTGTTAGACACTGAAGCTTTCTTT.

This clone was observed a single time. This sequence joins TRBV5-1 and TRBJ2-5; 9 bases line up with TRBD2. The V gene end was trimmed by 2 bases and the J gene end by 1 base; junction bases not matched to a gene: 3. Germline assignment: CDR1 SGHRS and CDR2 YFSETQ. The CDR3 is 15 residues long. The CDR3 sequence is CASSFLAGSQETQYF. The CDR3 coding sequence is TGCGCCAGCAGCTTCCTAGCGGGGTCCCAAGAGACCCAGTACTTC.

The V and J genes are TRBV6-5 and TRBJ2-2; possible D gene TRBD1, 6 bases. Germline V gene sequence: CDR1 MNHEY, CDR2 SVGAGI. V was pared by 5 bases and J by 4 bases, with 14 bases between. CDR3 length equals 15 residues. CDR3 loop: CASSIGTSLTGELFF. The CDR3 DNA follows: TGTGCCAGCAGTATCGGGACATCTCTCACCGGGGAGCTGTTTTTT.

The rearrangement links TRBV2 to TRBJ2-1; D possibly corresponds to TRBD1 (5 bases). The CDR3 consists of 16 residues. Trimming removed 0 bases from V and 8 bases from J, with 17 bases in between. Germline lookup yields CDR1 SNHLY and CDR2 FYNNEI. The CDR3 bases are TGTGCCAGCAGTGAAGCAACAAGGGGCAAGGATGATGAGCAGTTCTTC. This codes for CASSEATRGKDDEQFF.

This chain links TRBV5-1 with TRBJ2-1, with TRBD2 matching 7 bases. V shed 5 bases and J 1 base; nucleotides not matched to a gene: 9. Germline CDR1 reads SGHRS; CDR2 reads YFSETQ. This CDR3 is built from 16 residues. CDR3 sequence reads: CASSPLAGASYNEQFF. The DNA for the CDR3 is TGCGCCAGCAGTCCCCTGGCGGGAGCTTCCTACAATGAGCAGTTCTTC. Combining the CDR3 with reference TRBV5-1 and TRBJ2-1 gives the whole variable domain KAGVTQTPRYLIKTRGQQVTLSCSPISGHRSVSWYQQTPGQGLQFLFEYFSETQRNKGNFPGRFSGRQFSNSRSEMNVSTLELGDSALYLCASSPLAGASYNEQFFGPGTRLTVL.

J is TRBJ1-5 and V is TRBV6-6; D might be TRBD1 (6 bases). The V end was cut by 4 bases, the J end by 5 bases, with 9 bases between. The CDR3 has 13 residues. In germline, CDR1 is MNHNY, CDR2 SVGAGI (reference sequence). CDR3 sequence: CASSSRGDQPQHF. The CDR3 coding sequence is TGTGCCAGCAGTTCTAGGGGGGATCAGCCCCAGCATTTT.

The chain has TRBV19 and TRBJ1-5; tentative D call: TRBD1 (6 bases). The V end was cut by 7 bases, the J end by 5 bases, with 21 bases between. Germline V gene data show CDR1 as LNHDA and CDR2 as SQIVND (reference sequence). This CDR3 comprises 16 residues. CDR3 in amino acids: CASKPLRGGSDQPQHF. CDR3 sequence (DNA): TGTGCCAGTAAACCTTTGAGGGGGGGGTCCGATCAGCCCCAGCATTTT.

In regard to this clone: One end of the junction is discordant with germline, which a read error may explain. V usage is TRBV7-8 and J usage is TRBJ2-1; 8 nucleotides match TRBD2. Per germline, CDR1 SGHVS and CDR2 FQNEAQ. CDR3 length: 12 amino acids. The CDR3 spells CASSFIPGLGIF. The CDR3 DNA follows: TGTGCCAGCAGCTTTATACCGGGACTAGGTATCTTC.

The chain uses TRBV7-8 and TRBJ2-1; D gene ambiguous. Germline assignment: CDR1 SGHVS and CDR2 FQNEAQ. CDR3 length equals 15 residues. The V and J ends lost 5 bases and 6 bases respectively, with 17 bases between them. CDR3 sequence (DNA): TGTGCCAGCAGCCTCGGAGCGCGCGAAAGCAATGAGCAGTTCTTC. This translates into CASSLGARESNEQFF.

CDR3 region: CASSSTNYGYTF. The CDR3 region has the DNA TGTGCCAGCAGCAGCACAAACTATGGCTACACCTTC. This sequence joins TRBV6-5 and TRBJ1-2; no clear D gene. Germline CDR1 is MNHEY and CDR2 is SVGAGI. The CDR3 spans 12 residues. The V gene lost 6 bases and the J gene lost 2 bases, with 7 bases spanning the gap.

The rearrangement joins TRBV7-9 to TRBJ1-2; D remains unclear. CDR1 is SEHNR, CDR2 FQNEAQ, per germline (reference sequence). Trimming took off 4 bases at V and 5 bases at J, with 17 bases between the two ends. The CDR3 contains 15 residues. The CDR3 spells CASSSPRQPGYGYTF. DNA of the CDR3: TGTGCCAGCAGCTCGCCCCGCCAGCCTGGGTATGGCTACACCTTC.

The chain combines TRBV12-3 or TRBV12-4 with TRBJ1-1; D call uncertain. V gave up 3 bases and J gave up 2 bases, with 7 bases separating them. The CDR3 has 13 amino acids. The CDR3 DNA follows: TGTGCCAGCAGTTTCTTCTCAAACACTGAAGCTTTCTTT. Translated: CASSFFSNTEAFF.

This chain connects TRBV4-1 to TRBJ1-4; possible D gene TRBD1, 5 bases. Trimming took 4 bases from V and 0 from J, leaving 15 bases between them. Looked up from germline, CDR1 is MGHRA and CDR2 is YSYEKL. The CDR3 consists of 17 residues. The CDR3 sequence: CASSRPGTQATNEKLFF. CDR3 DNA sequence: TGCGCCAGCAGCCGACCCGGGACCCAGGCAACTAATGAAAAACTGTTTTTT.

The chain is built from TRBV24-1 and TRBJ2-1; D unresolved. The CDR3 covers 14 residues. Germline V gene sequence: CDR1 KGHDR, CDR2 SFDVKD. The ends were cut back, 4 bases at V and 0 bases at J, with 6 bases in the middle. The CDR3 DNA follows: TGTGCCACCAGTGAGGGTGGCTCCTACAATGAGCAGTTCTTC. This translates into CATSEGGSYNEQFF.

This chain links TRBV11-3 with TRBJ1-4; 7 positions agree with TRBD1. V shed 6 bases, J shed 8 bases, and the junction held 18 bases outside the gene matches. Germline CDR1 and CDR2: SGHNT and YENEEA. The length of the CDR3 is 17 residues. The CDR3, as DNA: TGTGCCAGCAGTCTTTCCATTTGGGCAGGGGGTCACGAAAAACTGTTTTTT. As protein: CASSLSIWAGGHEKLFF.

CDR3 nucleotide sequence: TGTGCCACCAGCCGGACGTGGTCGGATCAGCCCCAGCATTTT. This sequence encodes CATSRTWSDQPQHF. V usage is TRBV24-1 and J usage is TRBJ1-5; the D is unclear. V was shortened by 7 bases and J by 5 bases, with 14 bases between the two germline ends. CDR1 and CDR2 from the germline V gene are KGHDR and SFDVKD. This CDR3 is built from 14 residues.

The gene calls are TRBV6-5 and TRBJ2-7; 7 nucleotides align to TRBD1. V gave up 5 bases and J gave up 1 base; unmatched junction bases: 8. This CDR3 comprises 15 residues. Germline V lookup: CDR1 MNHEY, CDR2 SVGAGI. CDR3 sequence: CASSRHRGSSYEQYF. For the CDR3, the DNA is TGTGCCAGCAGTAGACACAGGGGCAGTTCCTACGAGCAGTACTTC.

The rearrangement joins TRBV5-3 to TRBJ1-5, with D tentatively TRBD1 (6 bases). TRBV5-3 counts as an open reading frame of uncertain function. The ends were cut back, 5 bases at V and 2 bases at J, with 14 bases in the middle. This CDR3 comprises 15 residues. CDR3: CARSLGSGGNQPQHF. The DNA for the CDR3 is TGTGCCAGAAGTCTTGGGTCAGGGGGCAATCAGCCCCAGCATTTT.

The chain employs TRBV25-1 and TRBJ2-7; 7 bases align to TRBD1. The V segment lost 6 bases and the J segment 0 bases; nucleotides outside the gene matches: 5. The CDR3 runs to 14 residues. Looked up from germline, CDR1 is MGHDK and CDR2 is SYGVNS. The CDR3 here is CASRGQPHSYEQYF. The CDR3 DNA follows: TGTGCCAGCAGGGGACAGCCACACTCCTACGAGCAGTACTTC.

The chain couples TRBV5-1 to TRBJ1-2; D is perhaps TRBD1 (5 bases). Germline CDR1 and CDR2: SGHRS and YFSETQ. V was pared by 4 bases and J by 5 bases, with 15 bases between. The CDR3 runs to 14 residues. CDR3 protein: CASSPPQEGYGYTF. The CDR3 nucleotides read TGCGCCAGCAGCCCCCCCCAGGAGGGGTATGGCTACACCTTC.

This clone is a singleton in its sample. In the same sample, other DNA sequences code for this CDR3. This chain's CDR3 is CASSLAGSYEQYF. CDR3 coding DNA: TGTGCCAGCAGTTTGGCAGGGAGCTACGAGCAGTACTTC. The rearrangement links TRBV28 to TRBJ2-7; the D gene could be TRBD1 or TRBD2 (5 bases each). Germline values: CDR1 MDHEN, CDR2 SYDVKM. V was trimmed by 3 bases and J by 3 bases, leaving 9 bases between them. This CDR3 is built from 13 residues.

V gene TRBV10-3 combines with J gene TRBJ2-5; 9 bases align to TRBD2. V lost 8 bases to trimming and J lost 5 bases; unmatched junction nucleotides: 12. The CDR3 sequence is 15 residues long. Germline CDR1 ENHRY, CDR2 SYGVKD. CDR3 region: CAIREGGRAIETQYF. Written as DNA, the CDR3 is TGTGCCATCCGGGAGGGCGGGAGGGCCATCGAGACCCAGTACTTC.

This rearrangement joins TRBV11-2 to TRBJ2-3; possibly TRBD1 for D (7 bases). V lost 4 bases, J lost 2 bases, and 19 bases lay in between. The CDR3 is 17 residues long. CDR1 and CDR2 (germline): SGHAT, FQNNGV. The CDR3 region has the DNA TGTGCCAGCAGCTATCAGGGGGGCGGACGTCTCACAGATACGCAGTATTTT. It translates to CASSYQGGGRLTDTQYF.

V gene TRBV24-1 combines with J gene TRBJ1-1; no clear D gene. The germline V and J ends were trimmed by 3 bases and 4 bases, with 8 bases remaining between them. Per germline, CDR1 KGHDR and CDR2 SFDVKD. The CDR3 has 13 residues. The CDR3 DNA follows: TGTGCCACCAGTGATCCCCCGGGCACTGAAGCTTTCTTT. Its translation: CATSDPPGTEAFF.

The chain joins TRBV19 to TRBJ1-5, with D unresolved. The ends were cut back, 3 bases at V and 5 bases at J, with 14 bases in the middle. CDR3 length: 15 amino acids. Germline V gene sequence: CDR1 LNHDA, CDR2 SQIVND (reference sequence). For the CDR3, the DNA is TGTGCCAGTAGTATTTTCCGGACGGATTATCAGCCCCAGCATTTT. It translates to CASSIFRTDYQPQHF.

The chain uses TRBV9 and TRBJ2-2; no clear D gene. CDR1 is SGDLS, CDR2 YYNGEE, per germline. Trimming removed 3 bases from V and 6 bases from J, with 12 bases in between. CDR3 size: 14 residues. The CDR3 DNA is TGTGCCAGCAGCGCGAGGCATTTGGCCGGGGAGCTGTTTTTT. Its protein is CASSARHLAGELFF.

This chain joins TRBV19 and TRBJ1-5; 7 positions agree with TRBD1. The CDR3 is 16 amino acids. V was pared by 1 base and J by 9 bases, with 12 bases of the junction left unmatched. The germline CDR1 and CDR2 sequences are LNHDA and SQIVND (reference sequence). The CDR3 bases are TGTGCCAGTAGTATAGCAGGGGGAGGAACCCGGGGGCCCCAGCATTTT. It yields the protein CASSIAGGGTRGPQHF.

V gene TRBV10-1 combines with J gene TRBJ1-5, with D possibly being TRBD1 (5 bases). With 4 bases removed from V and 3 bases from J, the gap between germline ends came to 7 bases. Per germline, CDR1 WNHNN and CDR2 SYGVQD (reference sequence). There are 13 residues in the CDR3. CDR3 protein: CASSAGINQPQHF. The DNA for the CDR3 is TGCGCCAGCAGTGCAGGGATCAATCAGCCCCAGCATTTT.